Below are 27 T cell receptor beta chains sequenced from a single sample in a study of a mutant IDH1 vaccine in newly diagnosed glioma (dated by TCRdb to the early 2020s). The time point label on this specimen signifies: week 5, during vaccination. Every vaccine dose consisted of 300 ug of a 20-mer mutant IDH1 peptide in Montanide, administered subcutaneously together with topical imiquimod. These receptors are not linked to any known antigen. Library preparation employed the immunoSEQ multiplex PCR assay. TCRdb holds this immuneACCESS table with in-frame rearrangements only. Some clones are missing; in checked studies, unresolved V genes explain under half, and the rest has no known cause. This sample is represented by around 49,000 clones; roughly 73% of them were singletons. Of the sample, roughly 5.6% is held by the ten largest clones. The material was PBMCs, obtained from a glioma patient whose treatment included an IDH1 peptide vaccine. Source of these receptors: a man aged 50 to 60 with glioma.

This clone was found a few times. J is TRBJ1-1 and V is TRBV9, with TRBD1 matching 7 bases. Trimming removed 3 bases from V and 1 base from J; junction bases left unmatched: 6. The CDR3 consists of 15 residues. Germline V gene sequence: CDR1 SGDLS, CDR2 YYNGEE. This CDR3 is CASSADWTGNTEAFF. CDR3 nucleotides: TGTGCCAGCAGCGCTGACTGGACAGGGAACACTGAAGCTTTCTTT. Full variable domain (remainder filled in from reference TRBV9 and TRBJ1-1): DSGVTQTPKHLITATGQRVTLRCSPRSGDLSVYWYQQSLDQGLQFLIQYYNGEERAKGNILERFSAQQFPDLHSELNLSSLELGDSALYFCASSADWTGNTEAFFGQGTRLTVV.

The chain recombines TRBV10-3 with TRBJ2-3, with TRBD2 matching 8 bases. The junction had 6 bases not matched to a gene; V was cut back by 7 bases and J by 6 bases. Germline CDR1 is ENHRY and CDR2 is SYGVKD. The CDR3 covers 13 residues. The CDR3 DNA reads as TGTGCCATCACGCGGGGGGATTCGGATACGCAGTATTTT. The encoded protein is CAITRGDSDTQYF.

The V gene is TRBV7-6, the J gene TRBJ2-5, with D unresolved. Germline CDR1 reads SGHVS; CDR2 reads FNYEAQ. V was cut by 1 base and J by 1 base, with 7 bases left in between. The CDR3 totals 14 residues. The CDR3 DNA is TGTGCCAGCAGCTTAGGAGCCGTCCAAGAGACCCAGTACTTC. Amino acid sequence: CASSLGAVQETQYF. Complete variable domain (other parts from reference TRBV7-6 and TRBJ2-5): GAGVSQSPRYKVTKRGQDVALRCDPISGHVSLYWYRQALGQGPEFLTYFNYEAQQDKSGLPNDRFSAERPEGSISTLTIQRTEQRDSAMYRCASSLGAVQETQYFGPGTRLLVL.

In its sample, this clone ranks as medium-sized (0.01 to 0.1%). V usage is TRBV18 and J usage is TRBJ1-1; D gene unclear. V dropped 3 bases and J dropped 3 bases, with 11 bases sitting between them. Germline V gene sequence: CDR1 KGHSH, CDR2 LQKENI. The CDR3 has 14 amino acids. The CDR3 reads CASSPGGPYTEAFF. The CDR3 bases are TGTGCCAGCTCACCTGGAGGGCCCTACACTGAAGCTTTCTTT.

The rearrangement links TRBV29-1 to TRBJ2-1; 12 bases line up with TRBD1. Germline CDR1 and CDR2: SQVTM and ANQGSEA. The V gene end was trimmed by 4 bases and the J gene end by 4 bases; junction bases not matched to a gene: 8. This CDR3 contains 16 residues. The CDR3 spells CSVVVPGQGAYNEQFF. The CDR3 coding sequence is TGCAGCGTTGTAGTGCCGGGACAGGGGGCTTACAATGAGCAGTTCTTC.

V gene TRBV6-1 combines with J gene TRBJ2-1; 9 bases agree with TRBD2. The CDR3 sequence is 13 residues long. V trimming: 5 bases; J trimming: 8 bases; junction bases outside the gene matches: 4. In germline, CDR1 is MNHNS, CDR2 SASEGT. The CDR3 reads CASSRGGAYEQFF. CDR3 DNA sequence: TGTGCCAGCAGTCGCGGGGGGGCCTATGAGCAGTTCTTC.

The V gene is TRBV2, the J gene TRBJ1-1; D may be TRBD1 (6 bases). The CDR3 loop spans 15 amino acids. The germline CDR1 and CDR2 sequences are SNHLY and FYNNEI. Trimming cost V 4 bases and J 1 base, with 13 bases left between them. The CDR3 sequence: CASSATGHPNTEAFF. The CDR3 DNA is TGTGCCAGCAGTGCAACAGGGCACCCGAACACTGAAGCTTTCTTT.

The CDR3: CAWRGQANYGYTF. The CDR3 coding sequence is TGTGCCTGGAGGGGACAGGCCAACTATGGCTACACCTTC. This chain connects TRBV30 to TRBJ1-2, with 8 bases aligning to TRBD1. Germline CDR1 GTSNPN, CDR2 SVGIG (reference sequence). V lost 3 bases, J lost 2 bases, and 2 bases stayed unmatched. The CDR3 is made up of 13 amino acids.

Only one count was recorded for this clone. The genes are TRBV9 and TRBJ2-1; D is undetermined. The CDR3 is made up of 16 amino acids. V was cut by 0 bases and J by 2 bases, with 12 bases left in between. In germline, CDR1 is SGDLS, CDR2 YYNGEE. The CDR3 spells CASSVGMGPTYNEQFF. CDR3 nucleotides: TGTGCCAGCAGCGTAGGAATGGGTCCCACCTACAATGAGCAGTTCTTC.

The genes are TRBV30 and TRBJ1-3; D possibly corresponds to TRBD1 (5 bases). With 2 bases removed from V and 3 bases from J, the gap between germline ends came to 11 bases. Germline V gives CDR1 GTSNPN, CDR2 SVGIG (reference sequence). The CDR3 sequence is 14 residues long. This CDR3 reads CAWSPLGVGNTIYF. The CDR3 region has the DNA TGTGCCTGGAGTCCCCTAGGGGTTGGAAACACCATATATTTT.

In its sample, this clone was seen a few times. The chain carries TRBV27 and TRBJ1-5; 7 nucleotides align to TRBD1. Trimming removed 2 bases from V and 11 bases from J; junction bases left unmatched: 9. The CDR3 contains 14 residues. CDR1 MNHEY and CDR2 SMNVEV come from the germline V gene (reference sequence). DNA for the CDR3: TGTGCCAGCAGTTTAGGACCCAAGGGGGCAGCCCAGCATTTT. Its translation: CASSLGPKGAAQHF.

The V and J genes are TRBV4-2 and TRBJ2-3, with D unclear. Germline-derived CDR1 and CDR2 are LGHNA and YNFKEQ. V lost 0 bases and J lost 1, with 11 bases in between. This CDR3 comprises 16 residues. The DNA for the CDR3 is TGTGCCAGCAGCCAAGAGTCAGGCCTTCGCACAGATACGCAGTATTTT. Translated, it gives CASSQESGLRTDTQYF.

CDR3 nucleotides: TGTGCCAGCAGTGAAGATTCCAGCTCTGGAAACACCATATATTTT. Translation gives CASSEDSSSGNTIYF. This rearrangement joins TRBV2 to TRBJ1-3; D is undetermined. V lost 1 base and J 0 bases, leaving 7 bases between the germline ends. The V gene's germline CDR1 is SNHLY and CDR2 FYNNEI. The CDR3 consists of 15 residues.

The chain couples TRBV19 to TRBJ1-3, with D possibly matching TRBD1 (5 bases). Between the trimmed V and J ends, which lost 5 bases and 5 bases, there was a span of 13 bases. CDR1 and CDR2 (germline): LNHDA, SQIVND (reference sequence). The CDR3 consists of 14 residues. The CDR3 loop is CASSQSQGRNTIYF. The CDR3 DNA reads as TGTGCCAGTAGTCAATCGCAGGGAAGAAACACCATATATTTT.

This chain links TRBV9 with TRBJ2-2; no clear D gene. Trimming shortened V by 3 bases and J by 3 bases, and 9 bases separated the two germline ends. Germline assignment: CDR1 SGDLS and CDR2 YYNGEE. There are 14 residues in the CDR3. The CDR3 DNA sequence: TGTGCCAGCAGCGAAGGAAGAGACACCGGGGAGCTGTTTTTT. It translates to CASSEGRDTGELFF.

In this sample, this clone turned up a few times. The chain links TRBV14 to TRBJ1-1; TRBD1 might be the D (6 bases). CDR1 is SGHDN and CDR2 is FVKESK in the germline V gene. There are 14 residues in the CDR3. Trimming pared 4 bases from V and 1 base from J, leaving 10 bases between. The CDR3: CASSPRGGNTEAFF. The DNA of the CDR3 is TGTGCCAGCAGCCCCAGGGGTGGGAACACTGAAGCTTTCTTT.

This clone was counted only a few times. This chain uses TRBV7-3 with TRBJ1-4, with D unclear. From germline, CDR1 is SGHTA and CDR2 FQGTGA. Deletions cut 2 bases from V and 8 bases from J, with 9 bases between. This CDR3 spans 13 amino acids. The CDR3, as DNA: TGTGCCAGCAGCTTAGGCCCGGGGGAAAAACTGTTTTTT. Translating gives CASSLGPGEKLFF. Together with reference TRBV7-3 and TRBJ1-4, the CDR3 gives the full variable domain: GAGVSQTPSNKVTEKGKYVELRCDPISGHTALYWYRQSLGQGPEFLIYFQGTGAADDSGLPNDRFFAVRPEGSVSTLKIQRTERGDSAVYLCASSLGPGEKLFFGSGTQLSVL.

This clone was detected once. V usage is TRBV19 and J usage is TRBJ2-1; D not certain. CDR1 and CDR2 from the germline V gene are LNHDA and SQIVND (reference sequence). V lost 5 bases and J 10 bases, leaving 18 bases between the germline ends. The CDR3 consists of 14 residues. The CDR3 sequence: CASSQAPKVGEQFF. DNA for the CDR3: TGTGCCAGTAGTCAGGCCCCCAAGGTAGGCGAGCAGTTCTTC.

This rearrangement joins TRBV19 to TRBJ2-7, with 9 nucleotides matching TRBD1. V shed 5 bases and J 2 bases; nucleotides not matched to a gene: 7. The germline V gene has CDR1 LNHDA and CDR2 SQIVND (reference sequence). This CDR3 has 15 amino acids. The CDR3 region is CASSVPGQGPYEQYF. The CDR3 coding sequence is TGTGCCAGTAGTGTCCCGGGACAGGGCCCCTACGAGCAGTACTTC.

The rearrangement uses TRBV19 and TRBJ2-1; D is unclear. Germline lookup yields CDR1 LNHDA and CDR2 SQIVND (reference sequence). V lost 0 bases and J lost 4, with 10 bases in between. The CDR3 sequence is 15 residues long. The CDR3 bases are TGTGCCAGTAGTATAGATCAAGGCAAATACAATGAGCAGTTCTTC. As protein: CASSIDQGKYNEQFF. The whole variable domain, filled in from reference TRBV19 and TRBJ2-1, reads DGGITQSPKYLFRKEGQNVTLSCEQNLNHDAMYWYRQDPGQGLRLIYYSQIVNDFQKGDIAEGYSVSREKKESFPLTVTSAQKNPTAFYLCASSIDQGKYNEQFFGPGTRLTVL.

This clone was picked up one time. The chain recombines TRBV9 with TRBJ2-7, with 8 nucleotides matching TRBD1. Per the germline V gene, CDR1 is SGDLS and CDR2 is YYNGEE. Trimming took 3 bases from V and 6 from J; bases not matched to a gene: 2. The CDR3 covers 12 residues. CDR3 nucleotide sequence: TGTGCCAGCAGCGGCCAGGGGGCCGAGCAGTACTTC. Translated: CASSGQGAEQYF.

This clone counts as medium-sized (0.01 to 0.1%). The chain links TRBV6-1 to TRBJ1-3, with D perhaps TRBD1 (5 bases). Trimming stripped 6 bases from V and 4 bases from J, with 16 bases between. This CDR3 has 15 residues. Germline loops: CDR1 MNHNS, CDR2 SASEGT. The CDR3 DNA reads as TGTGCCAGCAGCATCGAGATGGCAGGGGGAAACACCATATATTTT. Its protein product is CASSIEMAGGNTIYF.

V gene TRBV6-5 combines with J gene TRBJ1-5, with D perhaps TRBD1 (6 bases). The germline V and J ends were trimmed by 6 bases and 6 bases, with 12 bases remaining between them. The CDR3 totals 13 residues. Germline CDR1 reads MNHEY; CDR2 reads SVGAGI. The CDR3: CASSGQQGQPQHF. The CDR3 coding sequence is TGTGCCAGCAGCGGACAGCAGGGTCAGCCCCAGCATTTT.

The gene calls are TRBV15 and TRBJ2-6; D gene uncertain. The V gene's germline CDR1 is LNHNV and CDR2 YYDKDF (reference sequence). This CDR3 contains 17 residues. V was clipped by 5 bases and J by 0 bases, with 14 bases between them. The CDR3 DNA reads as TGTGCCACCAGCTCGCTGGACCTGCCCTCTGGGGCCAACGTCCTGACTTTC. Its translation is CATSSLDLPSGANVLTF.

This clone was recorded many times. The rearrangement joins TRBV7-9 to TRBJ1-4, with 7 bases that match TRBD1. There are 16 residues in the CDR3. V was clipped by 4 bases and J by 7 bases; unmatched bases: 12. Germline V lookup: CDR1 SEHNR, CDR2 FQNEAQ (reference sequence). CDR3 region: CASSSSRQGASEKLFF. CDR3 bases: TGTGCCAGCAGCTCATCTCGACAGGGAGCGAGTGAAAAACTGTTTTTT.

V is TRBV7-9 and J is TRBJ2-6, with D unclear. V lost 4 bases and J 0 bases, leaving 10 bases between the germline ends. The CDR3 spans 16 residues. Germline V gene data show CDR1 as SEHNR and CDR2 as FQNEAQ (reference sequence). CDR3 sequence (DNA): TGTGCCAGCAGCTCAACTACCATCTCTGGGGCCAACGTCCTGACTTTC. It yields the protein CASSSTTISGANVLTF.

The CDR3 here is CASSLDRSGYGYTF. For the CDR3, the DNA is TGTGCCAGCAGCTTGGACAGGTCGGGCTATGGCTACACCTTC. The V gene is TRBV5-4, the J gene TRBJ1-2, with D maybe TRBD1 (5 bases). The CDR3 runs to 14 residues. Trimming took 0 bases from V and 4 from J, leaving 10 bases between them. From germline, CDR1 is SGHNT and CDR2 YYREEE (reference sequence).